These 27 T cell receptor beta chains share one sample of origin, sequenced in a study of CD8 T cells in ankylosing spondylitis. TCRdb re-analysed the 5' RACE reads in MiXCR, keeping a single row per CDR3 protein. The table records 150,000 or so distinct CDR3 sequences, around 17% of them present only once. Sequenced input: blood, either unsorted or a sorted T cell fraction (not recorded which). These receptors originate from a male donor with ankylosing spondylitis or in good health (not recorded which).

This clonotype occurred many times. The genes are TRBV20-1 and TRBJ2-2; 10 bases fit TRBD1. The ends lost 0 bases at V and 0 bases at J; junction bases unmatched: 4. Germline V lookup: CDR1 DFQATT, CDR2 SNEGSKA (reference sequence). The CDR3 runs 17 residues. Here the CDR3 DNA reads TGCAGTGCTAGAGATCTTGGACAGGGGGCGAACACCGGGGAGCTGTTTTTT. Its translation: CSARDLGQGANTGELFF.

This clonotype was picked up a small number of times. This rearrangement joins TRBV10-2 to TRBJ2-5; no clear D gene. CDR3 length: 12 amino acids. Per germline, CDR1 WSHSY and CDR2 SAAADI. The germline V and J ends were trimmed by 6 bases and 7 bases, with 12 bases remaining between them. In DNA form, the CDR3 reads TGCGCCAGCAGGGGGTCGGGTGTGACCCAGTACTTC. Translation: CASRGSGVTQYF.

This clonotype came up many times. V and J are TRBV11-2 and TRBJ1-2; 7 nucleotides match TRBD1. The CDR3 runs to 12 residues. Germline loops: CDR1 SGHAT, CDR2 FQNNGV. V shed 2 bases and J 9 bases; nucleotides not matched to a gene: 3. Here the CDR3 DNA reads TGTGCCAGCAGCTTACAGGGGGAACGCTACACCTTC. It yields the protein CASSLQGERYTF.

This clonotype was found many times. This sequence joins TRBV29-1 and TRBJ2-3, with TRBD2 identical over 7 bases. The CDR3 sequence is 13 residues long. The trim removed 4 bases at V and 1 base at J, leaving 2 bases unmatched. In germline, CDR1 is SQVTM, CDR2 ANQGSEA. The CDR3 nucleotides are TGCAGCGTTGCAGCGGGGCGCACAGATACGCAGTATTTT. Amino acid sequence: CSVAAGRTDTQYF.

There are many counts of this clonotype. The V call is TRBV20-1, the J call TRBJ1-4; weak D call: TRBD1 (6 bases). Germline CDR1 is DFQATT and CDR2 is SNEGSKA (reference sequence). This CDR3 is 13 amino acids long. V shed 4 bases and J shed 7 bases, with 13 bases lying between them. The CDR3 loop is CSAKRTAGEKLFF. CDR3 DNA: TGCAGTGCTAAACGGACAGCCGGTGAAAAACTGTTTTTT.

This clonotype was detected a few times. V gene TRBV14 combines with J gene TRBJ2-7, with D maybe TRBD1 (5 bases). The V gene lost 4 bases and the J gene lost 6 bases, with 16 bases spanning the gap. Germline V CDR1 and CDR2: SGHDN, FVKESK. The CDR3 covers 14 residues. The CDR3 protein is CASSPNRGLGEQYF. CDR3 in DNA: TGTGCCAGCAGCCCTAATAGGGGTTTGGGCGAGCAGTACTTC.

This clonotype was seen only a few times. The rearrangement uses TRBV7-2 and TRBJ2-5; 11 nucleotides line up with TRBD2. V lost 5 bases, J lost 1 base, and 9 bases stayed unmatched. This CDR3 has 17 amino acids. Germline V gene sequence: CDR1 SGHTA, CDR2 FQGNSA. The CDR3 loop is CASSPSPSGRLQETQYF. CDR3 DNA sequence: TGTGCCAGCAGCCCCTCGCCTAGCGGGAGGCTCCAAGAGACCCAGTACTTC.

The gene calls are TRBV5-1 and TRBJ2-2; possible D gene TRBD2, 6 bases. Trimming took 4 bases from V and 1 from J, leaving 14 bases between them. Germline values: CDR1 SGHRS, CDR2 YFSETQ. There are 16 residues in the CDR3. This chain's CDR3 is CASSIAGTLNTGELFF. The CDR3 bases are TGCGCCAGCAGCATCGCCGGGACTTTGAACACCGGGGAGCTGTTTTTT.

This clonotype was picked up many times. The chain uses TRBV20-1 and TRBJ1-6; TRBD1 aligns across 7 bases. V lost 3 bases and J lost 6; bases outside the gene matches: 8. Germline loops: CDR1 DFQATT, CDR2 SNEGSKA (reference sequence). The CDR3 totals 15 residues. The CDR3 spells CSAREPGQLNSPLHF. Written as DNA, the CDR3 is TGCAGTGCTAGGGAACCGGGACAGCTTAATTCACCCCTCCACTTT.

This clonotype was counted only a few times. The chain links TRBV19 to TRBJ2-5; perhaps TRBD1 as D (5 bases). CDR1 LNHDA and CDR2 SQIVND come from the germline V gene (reference sequence). V lost 4 bases and J lost 4, with 13 bases in between. The CDR3 loop spans 14 amino acids. Here the CDR3 DNA reads TGTGCCAGTAGTAGTACAGGACCTCGAGAGACCCAGTACTTC. This encodes CASSSTGPRETQYF.

This clonotype has at least ten counts. The V call is TRBV6-2 or TRBV6-3, the J call TRBJ2-1; D might be TRBD1 (6 bases). The CDR3 totals 16 residues. Germline V lookup: CDR1 MNHEY, CDR2 SVGEGT. V gave up 0 bases and J gave up 0 bases, with 9 bases separating them. CDR3 in DNA: TGTGCCAGCAGTTACTCGGGACACTCCTCCTACAATGAGCAGTTCTTC. Translated: CASSYSGHSSYNEQFF.

There are many counts of this clonotype. The chain couples TRBV29-1 to TRBJ2-2; D assignment may be TRBD1 or TRBD2 (5 bases each). The CDR3 extends over 14 amino acids. Trimming removed 5 bases from V and 0 bases from J, with 10 bases in between. Germline assignment: CDR1 SQVTM and CDR2 ANQGSEA. The CDR3 nucleotides read TGCAGCGTTACAGGACTCGCGAACACCGGGGAGCTGTTTTTT. It encodes CSVTGLANTGELFF.

This clonotype has a count of ten or more. This rearrangement joins TRBV5-1 to TRBJ2-2; maybe TRBD1 (5 bases). The CDR3 spans 15 residues. The V end was cut by 2 bases, the J end by 6 bases, with 14 bases between. Germline lookup yields CDR1 SGHRS and CDR2 YFSETQ. CDR3 in amino acids: CASSLARASPGELFF. CDR3 nucleotides: TGCGCCAGCAGCTTAGCCAGGGCCTCTCCCGGGGAGCTGTTTTTT.

This clonotype was observed many times. The chain couples TRBV20-1 to TRBJ2-7; D is ambiguous. This CDR3 comprises 15 residues. V lost 3 bases and J 0 bases, leaving 15 bases between the germline ends. Germline-derived CDR1 and CDR2 are DFQATT and SNEGSKA (reference sequence). The CDR3 loop reads CSASPPGLSSYEQYF. The CDR3 DNA is TGCAGTGCTAGTCCCCCCGGTTTAAGCTCCTACGAGCAGTACTTC.

The rearrangement links TRBV20-1 to TRBJ1-5; TRBD1 is a possible D gene (5 bases). V dropped 0 bases and J dropped 9 bases, with 15 bases sitting between them. The CDR3 is made up of 14 amino acids. The germline CDR1 and CDR2 sequences are DFQATT and SNEGSKA (reference sequence). CDR3 nucleotide sequence: TGCAGTGCTAGAGAAACGACAGCCACGGGGCCCCAGCATTTT. Protein product: CSARETTATGPQHF.

This clonotype came up many times. The V gene is TRBV7-3, the J gene TRBJ1-1, with 10 bases lining up with TRBD1. Germline trimming cut 5 bases from V and 4 bases from J; bases unmatched to any gene: 4. From germline, CDR1 is SGHTA and CDR2 FQGTGA. The CDR3 loop spans 14 amino acids. This chain's CDR3 is CASSGQGGGTEAFF. DNA for the CDR3: TGTGCCAGCAGCGGACAGGGGGGCGGCACTGAAGCTTTCTTT.

This clonotype was seen many times. The chain employs TRBV29-1 and TRBJ2-7; no firm D call. V lost 2 bases, J lost 0 bases, and 11 bases lay in between. From germline, CDR1 is SQVTM and CDR2 ANQGSEA. The CDR3 extends over 14 amino acids. CDR3 nucleotides: TGCAGCGTTGAAACTTCCCCGAGCTCCTACGAGCAGTACTTC. This encodes CSVETSPSSYEQYF.

This clonotype was detected a few times. J is TRBJ2-3 and V is TRBV24-1; D could derive from TRBD1 or TRBD2 (5 bases each). CDR3 length: 16 residues. The germline V gene has CDR1 KGHDR and CDR2 SFDVKD. The germline V and J ends were trimmed by 6 bases and 4 bases, with 19 bases remaining between them. CDR3 nucleotides: TGTGCCACCAGTTCACTACTCGGGGACGAGGCAGATACGCAGTATTTT. As protein: CATSSLLGDEADTQYF.

This clonotype was observed at least ten times. The chain couples TRBV20-1 to TRBJ2-1; D is undetermined. Trimming removed 3 bases from V and 4 bases from J, with 7 bases in between. Germline CDR1 DFQATT, CDR2 SNEGSKA (reference sequence). This CDR3 spans 12 amino acids. This chain's CDR3 is CSASRQYNEQFF. The CDR3 DNA is TGCAGTGCTAGTCGACAATACAATGAGCAGTTCTTC.

This clonotype was seen many times. This chain uses TRBV28 with TRBJ2-2; TRBD1 matches 7 bases. The CDR3 covers 16 residues. CDR1 and CDR2 (germline): MDHEN, SYDVKM. V trimming: 6 bases; J trimming: 1 base; junction bases outside the gene matches: 8. The CDR3 here is CASRTMRTGNTGELFF. The CDR3 DNA follows: TGTGCCAGCAGAACCATGAGGACAGGGAACACCGGGGAGCTGTTTTTT. Drawing the rest from reference TRBV28 and TRBJ2-2, the complete variable domain is DVKVTQSSRYLVKRTGEKVFLECVQDMDHENMFWYRQDPGLGLRLIYFSYDVKMKEKGDIPEGYSVSREKKERFSLILESASTNQTSMYLCASRTMRTGNTGELFFGEGSRLTVL.

This clonotype was seen many times. V usage is TRBV10-3 and J usage is TRBJ2-5; D gene unclear. Deletions cut 8 bases from V and 1 base from J, with 11 bases between. This CDR3 has 13 residues. The germline CDR1 and CDR2 sequences are ENHRY and SYGVKD. CDR3 sequence reads: CAIGLGGQETQYF. The CDR3 DNA sequence: TGTGCCATCGGGCTTGGCGGCCAAGAGACCCAGTACTTC.

This clonotype occurred many times. The V gene is TRBV7-8, the J gene TRBJ2-5; 10 bases are shared with TRBD1. V gave up 6 bases and J gave up 4 bases; unmatched junction bases: 11. The CDR3 covers 16 residues. Germline V gives CDR1 SGHVS, CDR2 FQNEAQ. As DNA, the CDR3 is TGTGCCAGCAGGTCTCAGCGACAGGGGGCTGCAGAGACCCAGTACTTC. This codes for CASRSQRQGAAETQYF.

This clonotype has a count of ten or more. This chain uses TRBV20-1 with TRBJ2-7; 14 bases are shared with TRBD2. The CDR3 sequence is 16 residues long. V lost 5 bases to trimming and J lost 1 base; unmatched junction nucleotides: 7. Germline V gives CDR1 DFQATT, CDR2 SNEGSKA (reference sequence). For the CDR3, the DNA is TGCAGTGCTGGTAGACTAGCGGGAGGGCTTTCCTACGAGCAGTACTTC. This encodes CSAGRLAGGLSYEQYF.

The chain couples TRBV3-1 to TRBJ2-7; D is uncertain. This CDR3 comprises 14 residues. Between the trimmed V and J ends, which lost 1 base and 2 bases, there was a span of 9 bases. Per germline, CDR1 LGHDT and CDR2 YNNKEL (reference sequence). CDR3 protein: CASSQAAGAYEQYF. CDR3 sequence (DNA): TGTGCCAGCAGCCAAGCGGCAGGCGCCTACGAGCAGTACTTC.

This clonotype has just a few counts. J is TRBJ2-5 and V is TRBV2; no firm D call. V lost 4 bases, J lost 3 bases, and 9 bases lay in between. The germline V gene has CDR1 SNHLY and CDR2 FYNNEI. There are 13 residues in the CDR3. CDR3 loop: CASSGQQEETQYF. The DNA for the CDR3 is TGTGCCAGCAGTGGCCAGCAAGAAGAGACCCAGTACTTC.

This chain uses TRBV5-1 with TRBJ2-1, with 8 bases aligning to TRBD1. The CDR3 loop spans 12 amino acids. V trimming: 7 bases; J trimming: 6 bases; junction bases outside the gene matches: 3. Germline CDR1 SGHRS, CDR2 YFSETQ. CDR3 coding DNA: TGCGCCAGCGGACAGGGTGGCAATGAGCAGTTCTTC. The encoded protein is CASGQGGNEQFF.

This clonotype has at least ten counts. This chain connects TRBV5-1 to TRBJ2-5, with a tentative D call TRBD1 (5 bases). Germline V CDR1 and CDR2: SGHRS, YFSETQ. V was shortened by 0 bases and J by 2 bases, with 8 bases between the two germline ends. This CDR3 contains 14 residues. In DNA, the CDR3 is TGCGCCAGCAGCTTGGGCAGGACACAAGAGACCCAGTACTTC. Its protein product is CASSLGRTQETQYF. Based on the CDR3 plus reference TRBV5-1 and TRBJ2-5, the full variable domain is KAGVTQTPRYLIKTRGQQVTLSCSPISGHRSVSWYQQTPGQGLQFLFEYFSETQRNKGNFPGRFSGRQFSNSRSEMNVSTLELGDSALYLCASSLGRTQETQYFGPGTRLLVL.